This T cell receptor beta chain originates from a study of blood T cell repertoires in COVID-19. Overall study context: Collection of acute and convalescent COVID-19 samples took place in the United States, Italy and Spain. Sample material is recorded as cDNA or gDNA derived from T cells, B-cell-depleted T cells, or PBMCs.

The CDR3 sequence is 14 residues long. J gave up 4 bases and V 6 bases, and 3 bases lay outside the gene matches. CDR1 ENHRY and CDR2 SYGVKD come from the germline V gene. Authors' analysis steps: Reference gene primer amplification in the assay estimated nucleated cell counts. Here immunoSEQ multiplex PCR was the method, and the copy in TCRdb shows in-frame clones only, minus some. V and J calls and clone size are as listed in that table; D and trimming were resolved from the DNA. The data show some 65,000 clones, around 80% seen once. This sequence was found in a human donor in a cohort sampled during active COVID-19. Sequenced sample: peripheral blood. The rearrangement uses TRBV10-3 and TRBJ1-6; 7 nucleotides match TRBD1. CDR3 in amino acids: CAIRGTDYNSPLHF. The CDR3 DNA is TGTGCCATCAGGGGGACAGATTATAATTCACCCCTCCACTTT.